This T cell receptor (beta chain) derives from a study of identifying expanded T cells in peripheral blood. Germline V gives CDR1 LNHDA, CDR2 SQIVND (reference sequence). This CDR3 comprises 19 residues. The junction had 17 bases not matched to a gene; V was cut back by 5 bases and J by 8 bases. Assay: immunoSEQ multiplex PCR; the TCRdb copy retains only in-frame clones and omits some. The sample has over 90,000 clones; about nine tenths are singletons. The source is a person aged 18 to 75 in good health. The specimen was blood. The chain employs TRBV19 and TRBJ2-1; 14 nucleotides match TRBD2. DNA of the CDR3: TGTGCCAGTAGTGTAGGAATCCCGGGACTAGCGGGAGTTTCGCATGAGCAGTTCTTC. As protein: CASSVGIPGLAGVSHEQFF.